This T cell receptor (beta chain) originates from a study of human T cells and chemical hapten exposure. Unique molecular identifiers were affixed to discrete cDNA molecules within the library. Original handling: Samples contained a median of 95,638 TCRs, with a range of roughly 23,224 to 700,000. TCRdb re-derived calls from the RACE reads in MiXCR, one entry per CDR3 protein. TCRdb, not the original authors, processed these V and J calls. This sample has tens of thousands of distinct CDR3 sequences, with about 4.5% found just once. Germline-derived CDR1 and CDR2 are SNHLY and FYNNEI. CDR3 length equals 14 residues. Trimming at V came to 8 bases and at J to 0 bases, leaving 6 bases not matched to a gene. Time point in this sample: healthy volunteer bleed at 2 weeks. Someone pulled total RNA out of unfractionated whole blood.

The chain recombines TRBV2 with TRBJ2-7; 8 nucleotides line up with TRBD1. The receptor comes from a human donor in good health. Some clones in this sample may be carry-over from other donors' samples. The sequencing input was whole blood. The CDR3 loop reads CASRTGFDSYEQYF. CDR3 sequence (DNA): TGTGCCAGCCGGACAGGGTTTGACTCCTACGAGCAGTACTTC.